This TCR beta chain originates from a study of read filtering for tumor transcriptome and immune sequencing. For the study at large: Patients were about 17 male and about 15 female, mean age 65.9 years, range roughly 45 to 85. By R-ISS, stages I, II and III held roughly 8, 15 and 7 patients. Per sample, TCR-region reads ranged about 4.05 to 10.27 million by IR-seq, roughly 85 to 1,400 by RNA-seq.

This clonotype was recorded many times. This library used around 400 ng RNA and molecular barcoded adaptors spanning alpha/delta and beta/gamma chains. TCRdb ran MiXCR on the reads and lists one entry per CDR3 protein. The sample lists around 50,000 distinct CDR3 sequences; about 12% were seen once. V lost 5 bases, J lost 8 bases, and 15 bases stayed unmatched. This CDR3 region has 16 residues. Germline CDR1 and CDR2: SEHNR and FQNEAQ (reference sequence). The clonotype comes from a donor at least 40 years old with multiple myeloma. The sample comprised a population of CD138-negative cells sorted from bone marrow. The chain couples TRBV7-9 to TRBJ2-1, with 7 bases fitting TRBD1. The CDR3 reads CASSTRTGHASDEQFF. Here the CDR3 DNA reads TGTGCCAGCAGCACCCGGACAGGACATGCCTCGGATGAGCAGTTCTTC.